The clone carrying this T cell receptor beta chain has just a few counts. The CDR3 extends over 15 amino acids. The data stem from a study of beta chain features in type 1 diabetes. Reverse transcription of all isolated RNA meant that expressed TCRB transcripts were sequenced. Repertoires were generated with immunoSEQ multiplex PCR, while TCRdb's copy carries only in-frame clones and drops some. The data show some 410,000 clones, roughly 13% seen once. This clonotype was obtained from a man under 40 in good health. The material sequenced was naive CD4+ T cells from blood. The chain recombines TRBV21-1 with TRBJ2-5; no check of the table's D call, TRBD1, against the DNA was made. TRBV21-1 is described as a pseudogene. The CDR3 DNA reads TGTGCCAGCAGCAAAGTTGGCAGGTTCGAAGAGACCCAGTACTTC. Protein: CASSKVGRFEETQYF.